This T cell receptor beta chain was found in a study of pediatric ulcerative colitis. To note about this clone: The antigen remains undetermined.

This table comes from immunoSEQ multiplex PCR, and its TCRdb copy is limited to in-frame clones, with some not included. The profile shows 50,000 to 65,000 clones, approximately 87% of them singletons. Study-wide results and limits: Compared with controls, ulcerative colitis showed greater blood-rectum clone sharing. This repertoire reflects total lymphocytes rather than subpopulations like regulatory T cells. Blood samples from two patients yielded substantially fewer templates and were excluded from blood-rectal overlap analysis.

The CDR3 is 16 amino acids. The germline V and J ends were trimmed by 1 base and 1 base, with 11 bases remaining between them. Germline-derived CDR1 and CDR2 are SGHRS and YFSETQ. Source material: blood. The rearrangement joins TRBV5-1 to TRBJ2-2; D remains unclear. This receptor was obtained from a boy aged 10-17 years with severe ulcerative colitis. The CDR3 spells CASSLLLVGNTGELFF. CDR3 sequence (DNA): TGCGCCAGCAGCTTGCTACTGGTGGGGAACACCGGGGAGCTGTTTTTT.